Shown below are 4 T cell receptor beta chains from a single sample sequenced in a study of blood T cell repertoires in COVID-19. Libraries were prepared by immunoSEQ multiplex PCR; TCRdb keeps only in-frame clonotypes and omits some of them. The sample holds under 450,000 clones, about 90% seen once. The specimen sequenced was PBMCs or T cells enriched from blood (not recorded which). The receptor source for this set is a young man who had recovered from COVID-19.

As concerns this clone: Additional DNA sequences in this sample encode the identical CDR3. The V gene is TRBV10-3, the J gene TRBJ1-4; tentatively, D is TRBD1 (5 bases). Germline CDR1 reads ENHRY; CDR2 reads SYGVKD. The CDR3 is 14 residues long. The V end was cut by 2 bases, the J end by 8 bases, with 12 bases between. In DNA form, the CDR3 reads TGTGCCATCAGTGAGCAGGGCGCTAGGGAAAAACTGTTTTTT. It codes for CAISEQGAREKLFF.

This clone was detected a few times. The J gene is TRBJ1-5, the V gene TRBV19; a weak D match, TRBD1 (5 bases). Germline CDR1 reads LNHDA; CDR2 reads SQIVND (reference sequence). The CDR3 covers 15 residues. Trimming pared 6 bases from V and 2 bases from J, leaving 14 bases between. The CDR3 sequence: CASSPQEGGNQPQHF. The CDR3 nucleotides are TGTGCCAGTAGCCCACAGGAAGGGGGCAATCAGCCCCAGCATTTT.

The chain is built from TRBV25-1 and TRBJ1-1; D gene uncertain. Trimming removed 6 bases at V and 5 bases at J, with 13 bases between. The germline V gene has CDR1 MGHDK and CDR2 SYGVNS. The CDR3 covers 13 residues. CDR3 coding DNA: TGTGCCAGCAGAAAAGAGGGCGGGACTGAAGCTTTCTTT. Amino acids: CASRKEGGTEAFF.

The chain is built from TRBV27 and TRBJ1-1; D possibly corresponds to TRBD1 (5 bases). V lost 5 bases, J lost 5 bases, and 9 bases lay in between. The germline CDR1 and CDR2 sequences are MNHEY and SMNVEV (reference sequence). There are 12 residues in the CDR3. The CDR3 sequence: CASSGGGTEAFF. The CDR3, as DNA: TGTGCCAGCAGTGGGGGGGGGACTGAAGCTTTCTTT.